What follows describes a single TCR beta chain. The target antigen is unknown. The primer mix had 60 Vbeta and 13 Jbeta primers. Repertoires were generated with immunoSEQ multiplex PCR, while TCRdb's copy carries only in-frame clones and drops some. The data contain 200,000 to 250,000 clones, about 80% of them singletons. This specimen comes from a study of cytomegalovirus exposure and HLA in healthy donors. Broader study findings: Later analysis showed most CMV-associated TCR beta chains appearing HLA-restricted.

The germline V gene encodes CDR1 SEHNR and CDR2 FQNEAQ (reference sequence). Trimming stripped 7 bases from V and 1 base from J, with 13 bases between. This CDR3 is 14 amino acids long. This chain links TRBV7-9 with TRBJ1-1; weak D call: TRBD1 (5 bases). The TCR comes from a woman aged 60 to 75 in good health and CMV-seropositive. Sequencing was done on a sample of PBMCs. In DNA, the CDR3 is TGTGCCAGCACCGAGGGGAGGGGGAACACTGAAGCTTTCTTT. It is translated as CASTEGRGNTEAFF.